The 31 T cell receptor beta chains below all came from one sample that was sequenced in a study of CD8+ T cells in alopecia areata. After isolation, RNA underwent reverse transcription to generate cDNA as the sequencing template. The data were produced by immunoSEQ multiplex PCR, yet TCRdb's version contains in-frame clones alone and is incomplete. The table lists 150,000 to 200,000 clones, approximately 60% of them singletons, with 12% to 15% in the top ten. Treatment indicated: oral pan-JAK inhibitor, 5-10 mg twice daily. The sequencing here drew on CD4+ T cells sorted from blood, taken at week 24, from a patient treated with tofacitinib. The receptors shown here come from a human donor with alopecia areata.

This sequence joins TRBV7-9 and TRBJ2-3; D call uncertain. Trimming shortened V by 1 base and J by 2 bases, and 10 bases separated the two germline ends. Germline V CDR1 and CDR2: SEHNR, FQNEAQ (reference sequence). This CDR3 region has 15 residues. The CDR3 reads CASSLGGRVTDTQYF. The DNA for the CDR3 is TGTGCCAGCAGCTTAGGGGGTAGGGTCACAGATACGCAGTATTTT.

The genes are TRBV30 and TRBJ2-4; D remains unclear. The CDR3 is 14 amino acids. Looked up from germline, CDR1 is GTSNPN and CDR2 is SVGIG (reference sequence). V dropped 2 bases and J dropped 6 bases, with 14 bases sitting between them. The CDR3 spells CAWSRPAGRNIQYF. In DNA form, the CDR3 reads TGTGCCTGGAGTCGTCCGGCAGGCAGAAACATTCAGTACTTC.

This clone occurred once. This chain connects TRBV19 to TRBJ2-6, with D uncertain. Trimming cost V 0 bases and J 0 bases, with 6 bases left between them. CDR1 and CDR2 from the germline V gene are LNHDA and SQIVND (reference sequence). CDR3 size: 16 residues. CDR3 nucleotides: TGTGCCAGTAGTATAGATCCGTACTCTGGGGCCAACGTCCTGACTTTC. This gives the protein CASSIDPYSGANVLTF.

The rearrangement joins TRBV7-2 to TRBJ2-3; 8 bases line up with TRBD2. The CDR3 runs 14 residues. The germline CDR1 and CDR2 sequences are SGHTA and FQGNSA. The J segment lost 1 base and the V segment lost 5 bases, leaving 2 bases of the junction unmatched. CDR3 residues: CASSKGLGTDTQYF. CDR3 sequence (DNA): TGTGCCAGCAGCAAGGGACTAGGCACAGATACGCAGTATTTT.

This rearrangement joins TRBV30 to TRBJ1-5; 7 nucleotides line up with TRBD1. Germline CDR1 and CDR2: GTSNPN and SVGIG (reference sequence). Germline trimming cut 2 bases from V and 5 bases from J; bases unmatched to any gene: 3. This CDR3 comprises 13 residues. Here the CDR3 DNA reads TGTGCCTGGAGTAACAGGGGCTATCAGCCCCAGCATTTT. Its protein product is CAWSNRGYQPQHF.

The chain recombines TRBV6-6 with TRBJ1-6; 9 nucleotides align to TRBD1. After removal of 8 bases from V and 8 bases from J, the junction contained 10 bases not matched to a gene. Germline-derived CDR1 and CDR2 are MNHNY and SVGAGI (reference sequence). This CDR3 comprises 15 residues. The CDR3 DNA sequence: TGTGCCAGCGGAAGGGACAGGGCTTTAGATTCACCCCTCCACTTT. Its translation: CASGRDRALDSPLHF.

The chain employs TRBV6-5 and TRBJ2-7; TRBD1 aligns across 9 bases. There are 15 residues in the CDR3. CDR1 is MNHEY and CDR2 is SVGAGI in the germline V gene. The V segment lost 6 bases and the J segment 4 bases; nucleotides outside the gene matches: 10. The CDR3 loop reads CASSYIGTGNYEQYF. For the CDR3, the DNA is TGTGCCAGCAGCTACATAGGGACAGGGAATTACGAGCAGTACTTC.

The V gene is TRBV6-1, the J gene TRBJ2-7; 7 bases align to TRBD1. From germline, CDR1 is MNHNS and CDR2 SASEGT. The length of the CDR3 is 15 residues. After removal of 2 bases from V and 5 bases from J, the junction contained 9 bases not matched to a gene. The CDR3 sequence is CASSERTGTSHEQYF. CDR3 DNA: TGTGCCAGCAGTGAAAGGACAGGAACGTCGCACGAGCAGTACTTC.

The genes are TRBV27 and TRBJ1-1, with D possibly matching TRBD1 (5 bases). Germline CDR1 is MNHEY and CDR2 is SMNVEV (reference sequence). Trimming removed 3 bases at V and 8 bases at J, with 13 bases between. This CDR3 has 13 residues. The CDR3 DNA is TGTGCCAGCAGTTTCCGCCCCGGACAAGAAGCTTTCTTT. Amino acid sequence: CASSFRPGQEAFF.

V is TRBV6-1 and J is TRBJ2-7; D is ambiguous. V was cut by 6 bases and J by 0 bases, with 12 bases left in between. Germline V gene data show CDR1 as MNHNS and CDR2 as SASEGT. The length of the CDR3 is 14 residues. Here the CDR3 reads CASRSSHYSYEQYF. The CDR3 DNA sequence: TGTGCCAGCAGGTCTTCCCATTACTCCTACGAGCAGTACTTC.

J is TRBJ2-2 and V is TRBV29-1; D unresolved. The CDR3 sequence is 14 residues long. Germline-derived CDR1 and CDR2 are SQVTM and ANQGSEA. The CDR3 sequence is CSAQGPRNTGELFF. In DNA, the CDR3 is TGCAGTGCCCAAGGGCCTAGAAACACCGGGGAGCTGTTTTTT.

The chain is built from TRBV30 and TRBJ1-2; possible D gene TRBD1, 5 bases. Germline V CDR1 and CDR2: GTSNPN, SVGIG (reference sequence). The CDR3 consists of 14 residues. Trimming stripped 1 base from V and 3 bases from J, with 12 bases between. CDR3 region: CAWSGLDRHYGYTF. The CDR3 DNA sequence: TGTGCCTGGAGTGGGCTCGACAGACACTATGGCTACACCTTC.

This sequence joins TRBV29-1 and TRBJ2-3, with D possibly matching TRBD2 (7 bases). Germline V gene data show CDR1 as SQVTM and CDR2 as ANQGSEA. V dropped 7 bases and J dropped 4 bases, with 12 bases sitting between them. This CDR3 has 12 amino acids. CDR3 coding DNA: TGCAGCGCTGCGGGGGCGGCAGATACGCAGTATTTT. Residues: CSAAGAADTQYF.

V is TRBV6-1 and J is TRBJ2-7; TRBD1 matches at 9 bases. The V gene end was trimmed by 10 bases and the J gene end by 0 bases; junction bases not matched to a gene: 4. The germline V gene encodes CDR1 MNHNS and CDR2 SASEGT. This CDR3 is 13 amino acids long. CDR3 sequence (DNA): TGTGCCAACAGGGGGCTTGGCTCCTACGAGCAGTACTTC. Translation: CANRGLGSYEQYF.

This clone occurred a few times. The chain has TRBV15 and TRBJ2-4, with D maybe TRBD1 (5 bases). The CDR3 contains 14 residues. With 0 bases removed from V and 6 bases from J, the gap between germline ends came to 9 bases. Germline loops: CDR1 LNHNV, CDR2 YYDKDF (reference sequence). The chain's CDR3 is CATSRDRGGNIQYF. The CDR3 coding sequence is TGTGCCACCAGCAGAGATAGGGGCGGAAACATTCAGTACTTC. The variable domain in full, with the rest retrieved from reference TRBV15 and TRBJ2-4, is DAMVIQNPRYQVTQFGKPVTLSCSQTLNHNVMYWYQQKSSQAPKLLFHYYDKDFNNEADTPDNFQSRRPNTSFCFLDIRSPGLGDTAMYLCATSRDRGGNIQYFGAGTRLSVL.

The V gene is TRBV4-2, the J gene TRBJ1-2; maybe TRBD1 (6 bases). The length of the CDR3 is 17 residues. Germline V CDR1 and CDR2: LGHNA, YNFKEQ. Trimming stripped 1 base from V and 5 bases from J, with 20 bases between. The CDR3 spells CASSQGVPNRAQYGYTF. CDR3 bases: TGTGCCAGCAGCCAAGGAGTCCCAAACAGGGCCCAATATGGCTACACCTTC.

The chain uses TRBV29-1 and TRBJ2-1, with D unclear. V was pared by 4 bases and J by 2 bases, with 12 bases between. The CDR3 is 14 amino acids. CDR1 is SQVTM, CDR2 ANQGSEA, per germline. The CDR3 loop reads CSVGRRTTYNEQFF. For the CDR3, the DNA is TGCAGCGTTGGTAGGCGAACAACCTACAATGAGCAGTTCTTC.

The CDR3 DNA reads TGTGCCAGCAGCTTTGGTTTTAGCTCCTACGAGCAGTACTTC. Encoded protein: CASSFGFSSYEQYF. The chain recombines TRBV7-2 with TRBJ2-7; D ambiguous. CDR1 is SGHTA, CDR2 FQGNSA, per germline. The CDR3 is made up of 14 amino acids. V was cut by 3 bases and J by 0 bases, with 9 bases left in between.

The chain carries TRBV18 and TRBJ2-7; TRBD1 is a possible D gene (6 bases). Trimming removed 6 bases at V and 10 bases at J, with 25 bases between. This CDR3 is 15 amino acids long. The germline V gene has CDR1 KGHSH and CDR2 LQKENI. The CDR3 loop reads CASSPVLGAWGIQYF. DNA of the CDR3: TGTGCCAGCTCTCCAGTATTGGGGGCCTGGGGGATACAGTACTTC.

The CDR3 region is CAISAPIEGGELFF. The CDR3 DNA reads TGTGCCATCAGTGCCCCTATAGAGGGCGGGGAGCTGTTTTTT. The rearrangement links TRBV10-3 to TRBJ2-2; the D gene is possibly TRBD2 (5 bases). Germline V gives CDR1 ENHRY, CDR2 SYGVKD. This CDR3 is built from 14 residues. The germline V and J ends were trimmed by 4 bases and 7 bases, with 13 bases remaining between them.

This clone was picked up a small number of times. This chain joins TRBV11-2 and TRBJ2-7; D is perhaps TRBD1 (6 bases). This CDR3 is built from 12 residues. Germline loops: CDR1 SGHAT, CDR2 FQNNGV. The V end lost 5 bases, the J end lost 6 bases, and 11 bases lay between the germline ends. CDR3 in amino acids: CASSNTGIEQYF. The CDR3 bases are TGTGCCAGCAGCAATACAGGGATCGAGCAGTACTTC.

This clone has more than one count but fewer than ten. The chain carries TRBV9 and TRBJ2-5; TRBD2 aligns across 7 bases. Germline CDR1 and CDR2: SGDLS and YYNGEE. The trim removed 4 bases at V and 0 bases at J, leaving 6 bases unmatched. This CDR3 spans 15 amino acids. The CDR3 loop is CASSSFGGDQETQYF. The DNA for the CDR3 is TGTGCCAGCAGCAGCTTTGGGGGGGACCAAGAGACCCAGTACTTC.

This clone was seen a few times. This chain connects TRBV27 to TRBJ2-2; D gene ambiguous. The CDR3 has 13 amino acids. V lost 3 bases to trimming and J lost 0 bases, with 2 bases between them. CDR1 MNHEY and CDR2 SMNVEV come from the germline V gene (reference sequence). DNA for the CDR3: TGTGCCAGCAGTTTCGCGAACACCGGGGAGCTGTTTTTT. Its protein is CASSFANTGELFF.

This clone was detected many times. The CDR3 protein is CASSLDQSNNSPLHF. CDR3 nucleotide sequence: TGTGCCAGCAGCTTAGATCAAAGTAATAATTCACCCCTCCACTTT. The chain recombines TRBV7-9 with TRBJ1-6; no firm D call. CDR3 length: 15 amino acids. In germline, CDR1 is SEHNR, CDR2 FQNEAQ (reference sequence). Trimming took 1 base from V and 5 from J, leaving 9 bases between them.

This chain connects TRBV30 to TRBJ1-1; TRBD1 is a possible D gene (6 bases). The CDR3 is made up of 13 amino acids. Germline lookup yields CDR1 GTSNPN and CDR2 SVGIG (reference sequence). The V and J ends lost 4 bases and 1 base respectively, with 10 bases between them. CDR3 in DNA: TGTGCCTGGAACCTACAGGGGAACACTGAAGCTTTCTTT. This sequence encodes CAWNLQGNTEAFF.

This sequence joins TRBV5-1 and TRBJ2-1; 7 bases match TRBD2. This CDR3 contains 16 residues. Germline lookup yields CDR1 SGHRS and CDR2 YFSETQ. Losses at the gene ends were 4 bases for V and 5 bases for J; bases not matched to a gene: 12. The CDR3 protein is CASSLTSVPPNNEQFF. The CDR3 DNA follows: TGCGCCAGCAGCCTTACTAGCGTCCCGCCAAACAATGAGCAGTTCTTC.

The rearrangement joins TRBV11-3 to TRBJ2-3; 8 nucleotides agree with TRBD2. The CDR3 extends over 12 amino acids. Germline V CDR1 and CDR2: SGHNT, YENEEA. The trim removed 9 bases at V and 8 bases at J, leaving 7 bases unmatched. CDR3 sequence: CASRGGLGTQYF. The CDR3 DNA reads as TGTGCCAGTCGGGGGGGCCTCGGTACGCAGTATTTT. Based on the CDR3 plus reference TRBV11-3 and TRBJ2-3, the full variable domain is EAGVVQSPRYKIIEKKQPVAFWCNPISGHNTLYWYLQNLGQGPELLIRYENEEAVDDSQLPKDRFSAERLKGVDSTLKIQPAELGDSAVYLCASRGGLGTQYFGPGTRLTVL.

The V gene is TRBV9, the J gene TRBJ2-5; the D call may be TRBD1 or TRBD2 (5 bases each). Germline assignment: CDR1 SGDLS and CDR2 YYNGEE. This CDR3 is built from 14 residues. V dropped 3 bases and J dropped 3 bases, with 12 bases sitting between them. DNA for the CDR3: TGTGCCAGCAGCGACCCGGGACGGGAAGAGACCCAGTACTTC. Encoded protein: CASSDPGREETQYF.

This clone was recorded a few times. The V call is TRBV13, the J call TRBJ2-7, with D perhaps TRBD2 (6 bases). V was trimmed by 0 bases and J by 1 base, leaving 10 bases between them. The CDR3 runs 15 residues. The V gene's germline CDR1 is PRHDT and CDR2 FYEKMQ (reference sequence). The chain's CDR3 is CASSLGGGFSYEQYF. CDR3 DNA sequence: TGTGCCAGCAGCTTAGGAGGAGGGTTTTCCTACGAGCAGTACTTC.

The chain is built from TRBV20-1 and TRBJ1-3; D perhaps matches TRBD1 (6 bases). Trimming stripped 5 bases from V and 8 bases from J, with 10 bases between. CDR3 length: 11 amino acids. Germline V gene data show CDR1 as DFQATT and CDR2 as SNEGSKA (reference sequence). The CDR3 DNA sequence: TGCAGTGCTTCCGAGGGGGACACCATATATTTT. Protein sequence: CSASEGDTIYF.

This clone came up a few times. The CDR3 reads CASSTYWTSGYTDTQYF. CDR3 DNA: TGTGCCAGTAGTACCTACTGGACTAGCGGGTACACAGATACGCAGTATTTT. The chain recombines TRBV19 with TRBJ2-3, with 11 positions matching TRBD2. The CDR3 has 17 residues. Germline values: CDR1 LNHDA, CDR2 SQIVND (reference sequence). Trimming at V came to 4 bases and at J to 2 bases, leaving 8 bases not matched to a gene.